This T cell receptor beta chain was obtained from a study of blood T cell repertoires in COVID-19. Study as a whole: COVID-19 samples collected from the United States, Italy and Spain covered acute and convalescent phases. The cDNA or gDNA used as material had been derived from T cells, B-cell-depleted T cells, or PBMCs.

How the authors handled the data: Reference gene primer amplification gave nucleated cell count estimates. Profiling relied on immunoSEQ multiplex PCR, and the TCRdb table lists in-frame clones only, not all of them. That table gives V, J and clone size, and the DNA gave D and trimming. The repertoire holds over 400,000 clones, about nine tenths seen once, with approximately 1.5% in the top ten. Germline CDR1 and CDR2: LGHDT and YNNKEL (reference sequence). V was cut by 0 bases and J by 2 bases, with 14 bases left in between. The CDR3 is 16 amino acids. This TCR came from a woman younger than 45 with active or convalescent COVID-19. This rearrangement joins TRBV3-1 (or the pseudogene TRBV3-2) to TRBJ2-7; no reliable D call. The sequenced sample was peripheral blood. This chain's CDR3 is CASSQDRRSPTYEQYF. The CDR3 nucleotides are TGTGCCAGCAGCCAAGATCGTCGGTCACCCACCTACGAGCAGTACTTC.